These 18 T cell receptor beta chains were all obtained from the same sample, sequenced in a study of blood T cell repertoires in COVID-19. Sequencing was performed with immunoSEQ multiplex PCR; in TCRdb, only in-frame clones are kept and a portion is missing. The table lists over 100,000 clones, approximately 84% of them singletons. The sample comprised peripheral blood. The receptors originated from a human donor in a cohort sampled during active COVID-19.

The rearrangement joins TRBV19 to TRBJ1-1, with D perhaps TRBD1 (6 bases). V was trimmed by 3 bases and J by 6 bases, leaving 23 bases between them. The CDR3 runs 17 residues. CDR1 and CDR2 from the germline V gene are LNHDA and SQIVND (reference sequence). CDR3 DNA: TGTGCCAGTAGTATGGGGGCGGTGGGACCGCCGGCCCCTGAAGCTTTCTTT. Translated: CASSMGAVGPPAPEAFF. Full variable domain (missing parts from reference TRBV19 and TRBJ1-1): DGGITQSPKYLFRKEGQNVTLSCEQNLNHDAMYWYRQDPGQGLRLIYYSQIVNDFQKGDIAEGYSVSREKKESFPLTVTSAQKNPTAFYLCASSMGAVGPPAPEAFFGQGTRLTVV.

This clone was seen only once. V and J are TRBV2 and TRBJ2-1, with TRBD2 matching over 8 bases. V shed 7 bases and J 4 bases; nucleotides not matched to a gene: 15. The CDR3 sequence is 17 residues long. The germline V gene has CDR1 SNHLY and CDR2 FYNNEI. CDR3 amino acids: CASTLRGGSSGYNEQFF. The DNA for the CDR3 is TGTGCCAGCACTCTACGGGGGGGCTCCTCGGGGTACAATGAGCAGTTCTTC.

The chain recombines TRBV15 with TRBJ2-1, with a possible D match to TRBD2 (7 bases). The CDR3 totals 15 residues. V was clipped by 5 bases and J by 8 bases, with 19 bases between them. Germline assignment: CDR1 LNHNV and CDR2 YYDKDF (reference sequence). CDR3 nucleotides: TGTGCCACCAGCCCGAGGGGGGGCGCTAGGGATGAGCAGTTCTTC. It is translated as CATSPRGGARDEQFF.

This clone is a singleton in its sample. This chain uses TRBV2 with TRBJ2-2; perhaps TRBD1 as D (6 bases). The CDR3 totals 15 residues. Per the germline V gene, CDR1 is SNHLY and CDR2 is FYNNEI. The V end was cut by 5 bases, the J end by 6 bases, with 16 bases between. CDR3 protein: CASSIYTGRAGELFF. The CDR3 DNA follows: TGTGCCAGCAGTATTTATACAGGGCGAGCCGGGGAGCTGTTTTTT.

The chain carries TRBV7-9 and TRBJ1-4; the match to TRBD1 covers 10 bases. V dropped 5 bases and J dropped 6; count of bases not matched to a gene: 3. Germline CDR1 reads SEHNR; CDR2 reads FQNEAQ (reference sequence). The CDR3 has 14 amino acids. The CDR3 nucleotides read TGTGCCAGCAGCATGGACAGGGGGGATGAAAAACTGTTTTTT. It specifies CASSMDRGDEKLFF.

With regard to this clone: The junction does not match germline at one end; this may be a read error. V and J are TRBV5-1 and TRBJ2-1, with 7 bases fitting TRBD2. Germline V gene data show CDR1 as SGHRS and CDR2 as YFSETQ. The CDR3 is 14 amino acids. The CDR3 reads CASSLAPPGGKAIF. As DNA, the CDR3 is TGCGCCAGCAGCTTGGCCCCCCCGGGGGGTAAGGCGATCTTC.

V gene TRBV28 combines with J gene TRBJ1-1; the D is unclear. This CDR3 comprises 14 residues. Germline assignment: CDR1 MDHEN and CDR2 SYDVKM. Trimming took 5 bases from V and 0 from J, leaving 10 bases between them. CDR3 in amino acids: CASSPRRMNTEAFF. CDR3 nucleotide sequence: TGTGCCAGCAGTCCGAGGCGCATGAACACTGAAGCTTTCTTT.

This clone occurred once. The chain carries TRBV2 and TRBJ2-7; weak D call: TRBD1 (6 bases). There are 14 residues in the CDR3. The V end was cut by 6 bases, the J end by 3 bases, with 15 bases between. Germline V gene data show CDR1 as SNHLY and CDR2 as FYNNEI. In DNA form, the CDR3 reads TGTGCCAGCAGCAGGACAGCCGCGGGCTACGAGCAGTACTTC. The encoded protein is CASSRTAAGYEQYF.

The V call is TRBV6-1, the J call TRBJ2-5, with TRBD1 matching 8 bases. Germline values: CDR1 MNHNS, CDR2 SASEGT. V dropped 2 bases and J dropped 6; count of bases not matched to a gene: 8. The CDR3 loop spans 15 amino acids. The CDR3 loop is CASSEPVGQGKTQYF. As DNA, the CDR3 is TGTGCCAGCAGTGAACCCGTAGGACAGGGCAAGACCCAGTACTTC.

J is TRBJ1-3 and V is TRBV28; tentative D call: TRBD1 (5 bases). Trimming removed 1 base from V and 4 bases from J, with 8 bases in between. The CDR3 is 14 residues long. Germline-derived CDR1 and CDR2 are MDHEN and SYDVKM. The CDR3 spells CASSLLGEGNTIYF. The CDR3 DNA is TGTGCCAGCAGTTTATTAGGGGAAGGAAACACCATATATTTT.

The chain combines TRBV5-1 with TRBJ1-1; 8 bases line up with TRBD1. The trim removed 0 bases at V and 3 bases at J, leaving 4 bases unmatched. Germline values: CDR1 SGHRS, CDR2 YFSETQ. The length of the CDR3 is 15 residues. The CDR3, as DNA: TGCGCCAGCAGCTTGGAACCAGGGGGCGACACTGAAGCTTTCTTT. This sequence encodes CASSLEPGGDTEAFF.

This clone appeared a single time. The CDR3 reads CAISDHDRGLDSPLHF. DNA for the CDR3: TGTGCCATCAGTGATCACGACAGGGGTCTCGATTCACCCCTCCACTTT. The chain carries TRBV10-3 and TRBJ1-6; 8 positions match TRBD1. The CDR3 contains 16 residues. Germline V gene data show CDR1 as ENHRY and CDR2 as SYGVKD. The V gene end was trimmed by 3 bases and the J gene end by 8 bases; junction bases not matched to a gene: 9.

The chain's CDR3 is CASSQTGTVAYEQYF. CDR3 nucleotide sequence: TGTGCCAGCTCACAAACCGGGACAGTCGCCTACGAGCAGTACTTC. The chain has TRBV18 and TRBJ2-7; the match to TRBD1 covers 7 bases. Germline loops: CDR1 KGHSH, CDR2 LQKENI. Germline trimming cut 4 bases from V and 2 bases from J; bases unmatched to any gene: 8. CDR3 length: 15 residues.

The chain links TRBV4-3 to TRBJ1-5; D uncertain. There are 14 residues in the CDR3. With 0 bases removed from V and 5 bases from J, the gap between germline ends came to 8 bases. Germline V CDR1 and CDR2: LGHNA, YSLEER. The CDR3 sequence is CASSQDISYQPQHF. Here the CDR3 DNA reads TGCGCCAGCAGCCAAGATATCTCGTATCAGCCCCAGCATTTT.

V is TRBV19 and J is TRBJ1-1, with TRBD1 matching 8 bases. Germline V gene data show CDR1 as LNHDA and CDR2 as SQIVND (reference sequence). V gave up 5 bases and J gave up 0 bases; unmatched junction bases: 5. This CDR3 region has 15 residues. As DNA, the CDR3 is TGTGCCAGTAGTCGACGGACAGGGTTGAACACTGAAGCTTTCTTT. It codes for CASSRRTGLNTEAFF.

The chain combines TRBV18 with TRBJ1-4; 7 bases are a match to TRBD1. Per the germline V gene, CDR1 is KGHSH and CDR2 is LQKENI. This CDR3 has 15 amino acids. After removal of 1 base from V and 8 bases from J, the junction contained 7 bases not matched to a gene. The CDR3 region is CASSPRTSGQEKLFF. The CDR3 DNA sequence: TGTGCCAGCTCACCACGAACCTCGGGACAGGAAAAACTGTTTTTT.

The chain is built from TRBV10-3 and TRBJ1-3; D is unclear. Trimming shortened V by 4 bases and J by 9 bases, and 13 bases separated the two germline ends. Germline V CDR1 and CDR2: ENHRY, SYGVKD. The CDR3 spans 13 residues. CDR3 in DNA: TGTGCCATCAGTGGGAGGGAGAGGAGCACCATATATTTT. Its protein product is CAISGRERSTIYF.

The chain joins TRBV24-1 to TRBJ2-1; tentative D call: TRBD2 (6 bases). Germline V lookup: CDR1 KGHDR, CDR2 SFDVKD. Trimming pared 4 bases from V and 7 bases from J, leaving 16 bases between. This CDR3 is 15 amino acids long. CDR3 bases: TGTGCCACCAGTGACCCAGGGACTTCCGGAAATGAGCAGTTCTTC. Translated: CATSDPGTSGNEQFF.